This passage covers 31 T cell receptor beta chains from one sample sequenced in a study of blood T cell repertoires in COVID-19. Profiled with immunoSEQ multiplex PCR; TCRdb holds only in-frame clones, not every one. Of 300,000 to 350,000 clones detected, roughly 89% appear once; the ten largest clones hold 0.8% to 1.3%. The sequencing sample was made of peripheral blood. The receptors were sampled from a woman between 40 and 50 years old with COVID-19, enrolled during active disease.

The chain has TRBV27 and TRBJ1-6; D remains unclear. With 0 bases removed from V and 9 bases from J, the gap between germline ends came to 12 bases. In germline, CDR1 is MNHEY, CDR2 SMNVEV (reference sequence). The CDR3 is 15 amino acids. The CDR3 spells CASSLSWAVPSPLHF. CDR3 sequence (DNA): TGTGCCAGCAGTTTATCTTGGGCTGTCCCTTCACCCCTCCACTTT.

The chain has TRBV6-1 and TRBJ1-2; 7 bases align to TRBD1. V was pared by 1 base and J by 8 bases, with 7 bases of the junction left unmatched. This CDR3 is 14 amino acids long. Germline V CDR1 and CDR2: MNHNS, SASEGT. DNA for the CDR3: TGTGCCAGCAGTGAAGGACAGGGAGGATTGGGCTACACCTTC. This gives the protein CASSEGQGGLGYTF.

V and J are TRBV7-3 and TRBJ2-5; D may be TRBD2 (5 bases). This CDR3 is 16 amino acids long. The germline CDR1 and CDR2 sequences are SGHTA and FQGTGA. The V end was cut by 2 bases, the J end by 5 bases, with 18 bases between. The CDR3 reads CASSLGLHSTGETQYF. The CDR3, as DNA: TGTGCCAGCAGCTTAGGGCTGCACAGTACGGGGGAGACCCAGTACTTC.

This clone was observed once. The chain's CDR3 is CASSSTSGSSYEQYF. CDR3 nucleotides: TGTGCCAGCAGCTCAACTAGCGGGAGCTCCTACGAGCAGTACTTC. This sequence joins TRBV5-4 and TRBJ2-7, with 11 positions matching TRBD2. CDR1 is SGHNT and CDR2 is YYREEE in the germline V gene (reference sequence). The CDR3 has 15 amino acids. With 3 bases clipped from V and 0 bases from J, the junction kept 2 bases outside the gene matches.

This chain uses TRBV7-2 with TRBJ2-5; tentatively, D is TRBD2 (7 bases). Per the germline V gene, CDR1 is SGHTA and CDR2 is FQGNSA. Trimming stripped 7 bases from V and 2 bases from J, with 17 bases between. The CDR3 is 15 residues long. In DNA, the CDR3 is TGTGCCAGCAAAAAGGGGGGGGCGCTGCAAGAGACCCAGTACTTC. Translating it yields CASKKGGALQETQYF.

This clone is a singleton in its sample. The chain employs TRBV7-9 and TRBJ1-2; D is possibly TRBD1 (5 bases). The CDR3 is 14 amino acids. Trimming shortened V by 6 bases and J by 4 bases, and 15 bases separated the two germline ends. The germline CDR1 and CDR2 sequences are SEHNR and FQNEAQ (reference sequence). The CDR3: CASRTGEFSYGYTF. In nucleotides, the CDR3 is TGTGCCAGCAGAACAGGAGAGTTTAGCTATGGCTACACCTTC.

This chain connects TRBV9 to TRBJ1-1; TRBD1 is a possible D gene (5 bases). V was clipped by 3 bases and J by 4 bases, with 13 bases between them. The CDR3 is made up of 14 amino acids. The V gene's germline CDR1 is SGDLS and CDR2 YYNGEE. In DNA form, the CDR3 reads TGTGCCAGCAGCGGCCCCAGGGAGGTCACTGAAGCTTTCTTT. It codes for CASSGPREVTEAFF.

CDR3 residues: CASSSGTSWGTGELFF. The CDR3 DNA reads TGTGCCAGTAGTTCCGGGACTAGCTGGGGCACCGGGGAGCTGTTTTTT. V usage is TRBV19 and J usage is TRBJ2-2; 9 bases match TRBD2. The V segment lost 5 bases and the J segment 4 bases; nucleotides outside the gene matches: 8. CDR3 length: 16 amino acids. In germline, CDR1 is LNHDA, CDR2 SQIVND (reference sequence).

CDR3 sequence: CASSQDPGQPQHF. The DNA for the CDR3 is TGCGCCAGCAGCCAAGATCCAGGTCAGCCCCAGCATTTT. This chain uses TRBV4-3 with TRBJ1-5, with D hard to call. This CDR3 has 13 amino acids. The ends were cut back, 0 bases at V and 6 bases at J, with 6 bases in the middle. Germline-derived CDR1 and CDR2 are LGHNA and YSLEER.

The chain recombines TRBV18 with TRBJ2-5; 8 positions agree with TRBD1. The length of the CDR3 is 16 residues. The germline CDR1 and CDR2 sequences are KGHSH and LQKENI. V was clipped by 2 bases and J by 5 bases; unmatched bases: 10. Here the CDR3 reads CASSPTSAGGQETQYF. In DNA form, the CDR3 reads TGTGCCAGCTCACCAACGTCGGCAGGGGGCCAGGAGACCCAGTACTTC. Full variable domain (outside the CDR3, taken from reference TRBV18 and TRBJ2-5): NAGVMQNPRHLVRRRGQEARLRCSPMKGHSHVYWYRQLPEEGLKFMVYLQKENIIDESGMPKERFSAEFPKEGPSILRIQQVVRGDSAAYFCASSPTSAGGQETQYFGPGTRLLVL.

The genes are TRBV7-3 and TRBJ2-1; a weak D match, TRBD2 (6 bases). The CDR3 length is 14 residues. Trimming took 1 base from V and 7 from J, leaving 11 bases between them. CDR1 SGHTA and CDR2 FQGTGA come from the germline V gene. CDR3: CASSLRAGGNEQFF. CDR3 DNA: TGTGCCAGCAGCTTAAGGGCCGGAGGGAATGAGCAGTTCTTC.

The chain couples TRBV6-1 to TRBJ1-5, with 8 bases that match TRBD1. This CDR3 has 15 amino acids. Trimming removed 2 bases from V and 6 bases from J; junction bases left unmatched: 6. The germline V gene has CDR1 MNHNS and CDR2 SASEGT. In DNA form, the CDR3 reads TGTGCCAGCAGTGAACAGGGGGCGGTAAGTCAGCCCCAGCATTTT. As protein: CASSEQGAVSQPQHF.

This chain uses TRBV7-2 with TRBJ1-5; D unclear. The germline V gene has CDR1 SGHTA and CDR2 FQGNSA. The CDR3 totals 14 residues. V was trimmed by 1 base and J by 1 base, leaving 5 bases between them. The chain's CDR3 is CASSLDASNQPQHF. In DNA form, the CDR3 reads TGTGCCAGCAGCTTAGATGCGAGCAATCAGCCCCAGCATTTT.

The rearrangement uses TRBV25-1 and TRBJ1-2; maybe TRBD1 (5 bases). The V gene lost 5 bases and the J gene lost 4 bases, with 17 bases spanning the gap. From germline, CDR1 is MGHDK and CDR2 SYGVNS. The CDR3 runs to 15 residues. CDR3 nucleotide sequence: TGTGCCAGCAGTCCTTCGGGGGGGATGCCCTATGGCTACACCTTC. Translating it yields CASSPSGGMPYGYTF.

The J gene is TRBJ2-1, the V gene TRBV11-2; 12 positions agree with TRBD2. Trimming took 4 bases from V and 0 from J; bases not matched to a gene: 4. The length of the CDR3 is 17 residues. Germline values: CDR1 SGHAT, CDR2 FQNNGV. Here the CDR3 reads CASSSGLAGLSYNEQFF. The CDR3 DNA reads TGTGCCAGCAGCTCGGGACTAGCGGGCCTCTCCTACAATGAGCAGTTCTTC.

CDR3 amino acids: CASSYTGGGTEAFF. The CDR3 DNA reads TGTGCCAGCAGCTACACAGGGGGCGGGACTGAAGCTTTCTTT. V usage is TRBV5-4 and J usage is TRBJ1-1; the match to TRBD1 covers 9 bases. The CDR3 loop spans 14 amino acids. Germline CDR1 and CDR2: SGHNT and YYREEE (reference sequence). Trimming at V came to 3 bases and at J to 5 bases, leaving 5 bases not matched to a gene. Using reference TRBV5-4 and TRBJ1-1 for the parts outside the CDR3, the full variable domain is ETGVTQSPTHLIKTRGQQVTLRCSSQSGHNTVSWYQQALGQGPQFIFQYYREEENGRGNFPPRFSGLQFPNYSSELNVNALELDDSALYLCASSYTGGGTEAFFGQGTRLTVV.

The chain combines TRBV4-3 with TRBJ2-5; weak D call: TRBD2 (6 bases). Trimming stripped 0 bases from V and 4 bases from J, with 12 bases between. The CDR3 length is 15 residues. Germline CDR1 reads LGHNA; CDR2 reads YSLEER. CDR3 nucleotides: TGCGCCAGCAGCCAAGATCTTTGGAGGGGAGAGACCCAGTACTTC. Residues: CASSQDLWRGETQYF.

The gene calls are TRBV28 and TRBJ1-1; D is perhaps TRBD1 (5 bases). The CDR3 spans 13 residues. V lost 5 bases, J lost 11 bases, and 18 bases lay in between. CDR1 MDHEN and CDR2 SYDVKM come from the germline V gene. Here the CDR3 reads CASSPTDSGVAFF. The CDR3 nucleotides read TGTGCCAGCAGTCCGACCGACAGCGGGGTGGCTTTCTTT.

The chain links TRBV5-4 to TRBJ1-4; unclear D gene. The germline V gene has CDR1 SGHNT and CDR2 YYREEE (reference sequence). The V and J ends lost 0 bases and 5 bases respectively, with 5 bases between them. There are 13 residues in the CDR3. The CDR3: CASSLELNEKLFF. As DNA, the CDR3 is TGTGCCAGCAGCTTGGAACTAAATGAAAAACTGTTTTTT.

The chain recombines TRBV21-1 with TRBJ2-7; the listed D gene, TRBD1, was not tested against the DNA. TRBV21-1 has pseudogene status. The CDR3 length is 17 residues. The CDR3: CASSKFLQGHRSYEQYF. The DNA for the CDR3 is TGTGCCAGCAGCAAATTCTTACAGGGCCACCGTTCCTACGAGCAGTACTTC.

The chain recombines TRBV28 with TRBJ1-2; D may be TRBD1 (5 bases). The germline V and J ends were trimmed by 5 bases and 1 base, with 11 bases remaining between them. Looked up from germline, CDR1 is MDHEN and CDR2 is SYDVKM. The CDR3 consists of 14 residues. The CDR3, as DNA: TGTGCCAGCAGTCGAAACCAGGGTAACTATGGCTACACCTTC. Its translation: CASSRNQGNYGYTF.

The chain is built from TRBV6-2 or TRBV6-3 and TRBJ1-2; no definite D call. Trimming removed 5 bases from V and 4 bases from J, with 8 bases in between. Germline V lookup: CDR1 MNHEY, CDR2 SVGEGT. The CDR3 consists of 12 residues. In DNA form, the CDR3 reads TGTGCCAGCAGTCCCCGGGTCTATGGCTACACCTTC. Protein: CASSPRVYGYTF.

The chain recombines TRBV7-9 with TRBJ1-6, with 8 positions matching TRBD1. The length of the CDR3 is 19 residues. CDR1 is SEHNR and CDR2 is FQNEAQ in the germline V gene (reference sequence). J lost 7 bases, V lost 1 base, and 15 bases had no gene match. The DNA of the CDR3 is TGTGCCAGCAGCTTAGGTACAGGGGGAACTATCTCAAGAAATTCACCCCTCCACTTT. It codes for CASSLGTGGTISRNSPLHF.

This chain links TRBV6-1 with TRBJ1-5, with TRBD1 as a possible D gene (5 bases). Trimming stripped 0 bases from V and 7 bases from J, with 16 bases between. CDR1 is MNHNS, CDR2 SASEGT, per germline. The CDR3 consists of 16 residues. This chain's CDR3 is CASSEASKGYGQPQHF. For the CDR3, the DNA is TGTGCCAGCAGTGAAGCGAGTAAGGGGTACGGGCAGCCCCAGCATTTT.

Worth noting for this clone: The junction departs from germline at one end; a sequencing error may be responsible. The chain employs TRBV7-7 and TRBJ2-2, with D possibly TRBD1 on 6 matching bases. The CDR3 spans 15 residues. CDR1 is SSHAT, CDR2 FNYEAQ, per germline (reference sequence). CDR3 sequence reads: CASSLLGGFPGELFF. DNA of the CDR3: TGTGCTAGCAGCTTACTAGGGGGTTTCCCCGGGGAGCTGTTTTTT.

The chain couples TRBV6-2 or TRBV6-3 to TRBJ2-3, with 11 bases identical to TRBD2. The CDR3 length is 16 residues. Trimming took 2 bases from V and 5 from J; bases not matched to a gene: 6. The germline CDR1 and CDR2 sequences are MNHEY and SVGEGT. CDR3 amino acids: CASSYISGRERDTQYF. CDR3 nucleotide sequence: TGTGCCAGCAGTTACATTAGCGGGAGGGAACGAGATACGCAGTATTTT.

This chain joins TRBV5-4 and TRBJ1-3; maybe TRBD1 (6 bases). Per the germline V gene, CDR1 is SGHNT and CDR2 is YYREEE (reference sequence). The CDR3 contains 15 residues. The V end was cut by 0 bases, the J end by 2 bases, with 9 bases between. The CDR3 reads CASSLGQGPGNTIYF. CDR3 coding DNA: TGTGCCAGCAGCTTGGGTCAGGGGCCTGGAAACACCATATATTTT.

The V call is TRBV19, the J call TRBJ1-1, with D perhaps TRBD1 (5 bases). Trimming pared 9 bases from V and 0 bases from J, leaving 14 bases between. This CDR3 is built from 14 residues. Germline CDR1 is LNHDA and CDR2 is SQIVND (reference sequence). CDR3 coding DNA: TGTGCCAGCCGACAGCGGACTATGAACACTGAAGCTTTCTTT. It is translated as CASRQRTMNTEAFF.

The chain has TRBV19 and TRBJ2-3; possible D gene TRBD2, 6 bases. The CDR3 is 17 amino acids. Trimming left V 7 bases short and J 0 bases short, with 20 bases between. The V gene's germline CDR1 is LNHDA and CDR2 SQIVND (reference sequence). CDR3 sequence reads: CASTDTRGGASTDTQYF. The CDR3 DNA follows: TGTGCCAGTACCGATACCCGGGGCGGGGCTAGCACAGATACGCAGTATTTT.

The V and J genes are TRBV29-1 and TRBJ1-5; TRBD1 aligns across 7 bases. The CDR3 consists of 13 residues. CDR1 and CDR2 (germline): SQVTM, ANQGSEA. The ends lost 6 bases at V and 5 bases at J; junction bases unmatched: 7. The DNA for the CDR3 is TGCAGCGTCAAGACAGGGTACGATCAGCCCCAGCATTTT. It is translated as CSVKTGYDQPQHF.

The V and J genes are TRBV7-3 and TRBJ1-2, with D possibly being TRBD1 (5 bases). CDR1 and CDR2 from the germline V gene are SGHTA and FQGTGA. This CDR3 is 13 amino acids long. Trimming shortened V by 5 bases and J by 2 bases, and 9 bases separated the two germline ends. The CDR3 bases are TGTGCCAGCAGCATGACAGCCAACTATGGCTACACCTTC. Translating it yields CASSMTANYGYTF.